Presented here are 22 T cell receptor beta chains from one specimen sequenced in a study of blood T cell repertoires in COVID-19. This table comes from immunoSEQ multiplex PCR, and its TCRdb copy is limited to in-frame clones, with some not included. The sample has over 60,000 clones, roughly 92% seen once; the top ten hold 5.5% to 6%. Material: peripheral blood. The receptors were gathered from a human donor in a cohort sampled during active COVID-19.

The chain uses TRBV27 and TRBJ1-1; maybe TRBD1 (6 bases). V was pared by 7 bases and J by 3 bases, with 12 bases between. From germline, CDR1 is MNHEY and CDR2 SMNVEV (reference sequence). CDR3 length: 13 residues. The chain's CDR3 is CASTRAGDTEAFF. As DNA, the CDR3 is TGTGCCAGCACCCGAGCAGGGGACACTGAAGCTTTCTTT.

The chain uses TRBV9 and TRBJ1-2, with 7 bases lining up with TRBD1. V dropped 2 bases and J dropped 8; count of bases not matched to a gene: 9. The germline V gene encodes CDR1 SGDLS and CDR2 YYNGEE. The CDR3 loop spans 14 amino acids. CDR3 sequence: CASSVLNRGDGYTF. The CDR3 DNA reads as TGTGCCAGCAGCGTCCTTAACAGGGGCGACGGCTACACCTTC.

V is TRBV19 and J is TRBJ1-3, with D unclear. The CDR3 consists of 14 residues. Looked up from germline, CDR1 is LNHDA and CDR2 is SQIVND (reference sequence). V lost 3 bases to trimming and J lost 0 bases, with 6 bases between them. The CDR3 DNA reads TGTGCCAGTAGTATCGCGAACTCTGGAAACACCATATATTTT. This codes for CASSIANSGNTIYF.

The V and J genes are TRBV19 and TRBJ1-1, with 8 bases aligning to TRBD1. V was clipped by 4 bases and J by 4 bases; unmatched bases: 5. Looked up from germline, CDR1 is LNHDA and CDR2 is SQIVND (reference sequence). The CDR3 sequence is 14 residues long. The chain's CDR3 is CASSTSTGVTEAFF. DNA of the CDR3: TGTGCCAGTAGTACGTCGACAGGGGTCACTGAAGCTTTCTTT.

As DNA, the CDR3 is TGTGCCAGTAGTATATTTGCGGCGGGAGGACAAGAGACCCAGTACTTC. As protein: CASSIFAAGGQETQYF. V is TRBV19 and J is TRBJ2-5; 8 bases are shared with TRBD2. The V gene's germline CDR1 is LNHDA and CDR2 SQIVND (reference sequence). The trim removed 2 bases at V and 2 bases at J, leaving 7 bases unmatched. This CDR3 is built from 16 residues.

This clone was counted a few times. The chain has TRBV12-5 and TRBJ1-6; D is uncertain. CDR1 and CDR2 (germline): LGHNT, FRNRAP. The ends were cut back, 8 bases at V and 5 bases at J, with 7 bases in the middle. The CDR3 length is 12 residues. CDR3 sequence (DNA): TGTGCTAGTTCCGTCGATAATTCACCCCTCCACTTT. Its protein product is CASSVDNSPLHF.

This chain uses TRBV7-6 with TRBJ1-6; D may be TRBD1 (6 bases). Trimming took 5 bases from V and 7 from J, leaving 21 bases between them. CDR1 and CDR2 from the germline V gene are SGHVS and FNYEAQ. The CDR3 contains 17 residues. The CDR3: CASSPQGGGAGNSPLHF. CDR3 bases: TGTGCCAGCAGCCCCCAGGGAGGGGGGGCGGGAAATTCACCCCTCCACTTT.

The chain combines TRBV28 with TRBJ1-4, with D unclear. The CDR3 is 15 amino acids. Germline V gene sequence: CDR1 MDHEN, CDR2 SYDVKM. V gave up 10 bases and J gave up 7 bases, with 22 bases separating them. DNA for the CDR3: TGTGCCACGAGGGCGGAGGACGTACAAGGTGAAAAACTGTTTTTT. Protein sequence: CATRAEDVQGEKLFF. The variable domain in full, with the rest retrieved from reference TRBV28 and TRBJ1-4, is DVKVTQSSRYLVKRTGEKVFLECVQDMDHENMFWYRQDPGLGLRLIYFSYDVKMKEKGDIPEGYSVSREKKERFSLILESASTNQTSMYLCATRAEDVQGEKLFFGSGTQLSVL.

J is TRBJ2-3 and V is TRBV18; the D gene is possibly TRBD2 (5 bases). The CDR3 sequence is 16 residues long. Looked up from germline, CDR1 is KGHSH and CDR2 is LQKENI. Between the trimmed V and J ends, which lost 3 bases and 4 bases, there was a span of 17 bases. Written as DNA, the CDR3 is TGTGCCAGCTCACCTAACACGCTCGGCGGGTCAGATACGCAGTATTTT. It yields the protein CASSPNTLGGSDTQYF.

V and J are TRBV2 and TRBJ2-4; D possibly corresponds to TRBD2 (7 bases). Germline lookup yields CDR1 SNHLY and CDR2 FYNNEI. V was clipped by 6 bases and J by 0 bases, with 12 bases between them. The CDR3 is 15 residues long. CDR3 sequence reads: CASRVGGLAKNIQYF. The CDR3 DNA is TGTGCCAGCAGGGTCGGGGGGCTAGCCAAAAACATTCAGTACTTC.

The chain joins TRBV7-6 to TRBJ2-2, with 9 bases aligning to TRBD2. Germline trimming cut 3 bases from V and 4 bases from J; bases unmatched to any gene: 6. The CDR3 has 16 amino acids. Germline CDR1 SGHVS, CDR2 FNYEAQ. The CDR3 nucleotides read TGTGCCAGCAGCTTGGCCAGCGGGGGGACCACCGGGGAGCTGTTTTTT. Translating it yields CASSLASGGTTGELFF.

The chain combines TRBV7-2 with TRBJ1-6; 9 bases are shared with TRBD1. V dropped 4 bases and J dropped 9; count of bases not matched to a gene: 10. This CDR3 has 16 residues. Germline CDR1 and CDR2: SGHTA and FQGNSA. As DNA, the CDR3 is TGTGCCAGCAGCTCCGGTCCCGGGACAGGGTCTTCACCCCTCCACTTT. Its translation: CASSSGPGTGSSPLHF.

The rearrangement joins TRBV28 to TRBJ2-4; weak D call: TRBD2 (5 bases). CDR1 and CDR2 (germline): MDHEN, SYDVKM. This CDR3 spans 18 amino acids. V lost 3 bases and J 0 bases, leaving 18 bases between the germline ends. CDR3 sequence: CASSFEGGFGIAKNIQYF. In DNA form, the CDR3 reads TGTGCCAGCAGTTTTGAAGGAGGCTTTGGAATAGCCAAAAACATTCAGTACTTC. Drawing the rest from reference TRBV28 and TRBJ2-4, the complete variable domain is DVKVTQSSRYLVKRTGEKVFLECVQDMDHENMFWYRQDPGLGLRLIYFSYDVKMKEKGDIPEGYSVSREKKERFSLILESASTNQTSMYLCASSFEGGFGIAKNIQYFGAGTRLSVL.

This clone was seen only once. The chain carries TRBV24-1 and TRBJ2-1; D not resolved. V was trimmed by 4 bases and J by 0 bases, leaving 12 bases between them. The CDR3 has 16 residues. CDR1 is KGHDR, CDR2 SFDVKD, per germline. The DNA for the CDR3 is TGTGCCACCAGTGACTTCAGACCTAGCTCCTACAATGAGCAGTTCTTC. Its translation is CATSDFRPSSYNEQFF.

The genes are TRBV7-2 and TRBJ1-2, with 10 positions matching TRBD1. V lost 5 bases to trimming and J lost 4 bases; unmatched junction nucleotides: 13. CDR3 length: 17 residues. Per germline, CDR1 SGHTA and CDR2 FQGNSA. The DNA of the CDR3 is TGTGCCAGCAGCCCGCGTTCGGCGCGGGACAGGGGCTATGGCTACACCTTC. It specifies CASSPRSARDRGYGYTF.

The genes are TRBV9 and TRBJ2-5; the match to TRBD2 covers 8 bases. Unmatched junction bases numbered 10, after V lost 4 bases and J lost 5 bases. Germline loops: CDR1 SGDLS, CDR2 YYNGEE. This CDR3 contains 15 residues. The CDR3 DNA is TGTGCCAGCAGCTCCCTCGGTGGCGGGGGGGAGACCCAGTACTTC. As protein: CASSSLGGGGETQYF.

This clone was observed a single time. The rearrangement joins TRBV6-4 to TRBJ1-5, with TRBD1 matching 10 bases. CDR1 and CDR2 from the germline V gene are MRHNA and SNTAGT. With V trimmed by 3 bases and J by 2 bases, 1 base remained unmatched. The CDR3 is 15 residues long. In DNA, the CDR3 is TGTGCCAGCAGTGAGGGGACAGGGGGCAATCAGCCCCAGCATTTT. This encodes CASSEGTGGNQPQHF.

CDR3: CASSWRDRGAGGNQPQHF. As DNA, the CDR3 is TGTGCCAGCAGCTGGCGGGACAGGGGAGCAGGGGGCAATCAGCCCCAGCATTTT. J is TRBJ1-5 and V is TRBV7-2, with 10 bases lining up with TRBD1. The trim removed 4 bases at V and 2 bases at J, leaving 11 bases unmatched. The germline V gene has CDR1 SGHTA and CDR2 FQGNSA. The CDR3 totals 18 residues.

The chain joins TRBV14 to TRBJ2-3, with unresolved D. The V end lost 4 bases, the J end lost 1 base, and 9 bases lay between the germline ends. Germline CDR1 reads SGHDN; CDR2 reads FVKESK. The CDR3 extends over 14 amino acids. The CDR3 loop is CASSRHYGTDTQYF. CDR3 in DNA: TGTGCCAGCAGCCGCCACTACGGCACAGATACGCAGTATTTT.

This chain links TRBV7-9 with TRBJ2-1; 7 bases are shared with TRBD2. Trimming removed 1 base from V and 8 bases from J; junction bases left unmatched: 8. The CDR3 extends over 15 amino acids. CDR1 is SEHNR and CDR2 is FQNEAQ in the germline V gene (reference sequence). The CDR3 here is CASSLGLADVDEQFF. The DNA for the CDR3 is TGTGCCAGCAGCTTAGGGCTAGCGGATGTCGATGAGCAGTTCTTC.

The chain couples TRBV6-2 or TRBV6-3 to TRBJ2-7; the match to TRBD2 covers 8 bases. With V trimmed by 0 bases and J by 5 bases, 6 bases remained unmatched. Germline-derived CDR1 and CDR2 are MNHEY and SVGEGT. The CDR3 is 15 residues long. In DNA form, the CDR3 reads TGTGCCAGCAGTTACTCGGGACTAGTGTGGGACGAGCAGTACTTC. It translates to CASSYSGLVWDEQYF.

This chain connects TRBV2 to TRBJ2-2, with D perhaps TRBD2 (6 bases). Germline V gene lookup returns CDR1 SNHLY and CDR2 FYNNEI. The CDR3 runs to 14 residues. Deletions cut 6 bases from V and 1 base from J, with 9 bases between. DNA for the CDR3: TGTGCCAGCAGCGCGGGGAGGAACACCGGGGAGCTGTTTTTT. Translated, it gives CASSAGRNTGELFF.